One sample yielded the 29 T cell receptor beta chains listed below, sequenced in a study of post-analysis software for immune sequencing data. These receptors lack a known antigen. TCR beta cDNA libraries had unique molecular identifiers. One entry per CDR3 protein results from TCRdb running MiXCR on the PCR reads. The repertoire holds more than 350,000 distinct CDR3 sequences, about 39% seen once, with around 8% in the top ten. Broader study findings: Patients carried roughly 5 TRBV segments more frequently than controls did, and TRBV5-6, TRBV5-1 and TRBV20-1 were among them.

Sequences were obtained from blood. Every receptor here comes from a girl aged 2 to 10 with multiple sclerosis.

The chain joins TRBV28 to TRBJ1-5; D may be TRBD1 (6 bases). Trimming removed 4 bases at V and 7 bases at J, with 17 bases between. CDR1 is MDHEN, CDR2 SYDVKM, per germline. The CDR3 is 15 residues long. CDR3 sequence: CASSSETGFWQPQHF. In DNA form, the CDR3 reads TGTGCCAGCAGTTCCGAAACAGGGTTTTGGCAGCCCCAGCATTTT. Full variable domain (missing parts from reference TRBV28 and TRBJ1-5): DVKVTQSSRYLVKRTGEKVFLECVQDMDHENMFWYRQDPGLGLRLIYFSYDVKMKEKGDIPEGYSVSREKKERFSLILESASTNQTSMYLCASSSETGFWQPQHFGDGTRLSIL.

The rearrangement uses TRBV20-1 and TRBJ1-2, with D perhaps TRBD1 (5 bases). The CDR3 is 12 residues long. Trimming pared 2 bases from V and 8 bases from J, leaving 12 bases between. Per germline, CDR1 DFQATT and CDR2 SNEGSKA (reference sequence). The CDR3 is CSARPFEGGYTF. The CDR3 DNA follows: TGCAGTGCTAGACCTTTTGAGGGGGGCTACACCTTC.

The sample holds one count of this clonotype. The CDR3 reads CASSPLGVRVSGDTNTGELFF. CDR3 DNA: TGTGCCAGCAGTCCTTTAGGAGTCAGGGTGTCGGGAGATACGAACACCGGGGAGCTGTTTTTT. This sequence joins TRBV7-4 and TRBJ2-2, with D possibly matching TRBD2 (6 bases). Germline CDR1 is SGHVT and CDR2 is SQSDAQ. Trimming took off 6 bases at V and 0 bases at J, with 29 bases between the two ends. This CDR3 contains 21 residues. Together with reference TRBV7-4 and TRBJ2-2, the CDR3 gives the full variable domain: GAGVSQSPRYKVAKRGRDVALRCDSISGHVTLYWYRQTLGQGSEVLTYSQSDAQRDKSGRPSGRFSAERPERSVSTLKIQRTEQGDSAVYLCASSPLGVRVSGDTNTGELFFGEGSRLTVL.

This clonotype turned up a few times. This chain uses TRBV15 with TRBJ2-1; D may be TRBD1 (5 bases). Germline CDR1 and CDR2: LNHNV and YYDKDF (reference sequence). V lost 6 bases to trimming and J lost 2 bases, with 14 bases between them. The CDR3 runs to 15 residues. CDR3 in amino acids: CATRQGALAYNEQFF. In nucleotides, the CDR3 is TGTGCCACCAGACAAGGGGCCCTAGCCTACAATGAGCAGTTCTTC. Full variable domain (rest looked up from reference TRBV15 and TRBJ2-1): DAMVIQNPRYQVTQFGKPVTLSCSQTLNHNVMYWYQQKSSQAPKLLFHYYDKDFNNEADTPDNFQSRRPNTSFCFLDIRSPGLGDTAMYLCATRQGALAYNEQFFGPGTRLTVL.

The chain has TRBV7-2 and TRBJ1-2; tentative D call: TRBD1 (6 bases). V dropped 2 bases and J dropped 8 bases, with 15 bases sitting between them. The CDR3 sequence is 14 residues long. Germline CDR1 SGHTA, CDR2 FQGNSA. CDR3 nucleotides: TGTGCCAGCAGCTTAATGACAGGAGGCCAGGGCTACACCTTC. This encodes CASSLMTGGQGYTF.

In its sample, this clonotype was seen once. This may stem from a read error, because a much larger clone lies one nucleotide away. The rearrangement uses TRBV10-3 and TRBJ2-5; D unresolved. Germline loops: CDR1 ENHRY, CDR2 SYGVKD. CDR3 length: 14 residues. Trimming left V 4 bases short and J 1 base short, with 10 bases between. The CDR3 DNA is TGTGCCATCAGTGGGTGGGTCGGCCAAGAGACCCAGTACTTC. Amino acids: CAISGWVGQETQYF.

This rearrangement joins TRBV10-3 to TRBJ2-7, with 7 bases fitting TRBD2. Germline CDR1 and CDR2: ENHRY and SYGVKD. The CDR3 runs 12 residues. J was trimmed by 4 bases and V by 10 bases; bases with no gene match: 7. This chain's CDR3 is CASWDYEYEQYF. CDR3 coding DNA: TGTGCCAGCTGGGACTACGAGTACGAGCAGTACTTC.

V is TRBV29-1 and J is TRBJ2-1; D uncertain. Germline lookup yields CDR1 SQVTM and CDR2 ANQGSEA. The CDR3 has 14 residues. The V and J ends lost 6 bases and 0 bases respectively, with 12 bases between them. The CDR3 sequence is CSVGRSLSYNEQFF. Here the CDR3 DNA reads TGCAGCGTCGGACGGTCCCTCTCCTACAATGAGCAGTTCTTC.

This sequence joins TRBV12-3 or TRBV12-4 and TRBJ2-2; 12 nucleotides align to TRBD2. Unmatched junction bases numbered 15, after V lost 8 bases and J lost 2 bases. This CDR3 is built from 19 residues. The CDR3 region is CASANPQTSGSLNTGELFF. The CDR3 bases are TGTGCCAGCGCCAACCCTCAGACTAGCGGGAGTTTAAACACCGGGGAGCTGTTTTTT.

This clonotype was counted a single time. This chain connects TRBV11-2 to TRBJ2-3; 8 bases line up with TRBD1. Germline CDR1 and CDR2: SGHAT and FQNNGV. The CDR3 sequence is 13 residues long. J lost 5 bases, V lost 5 bases, and 3 bases had no gene match. The CDR3 loop reads CASSPTGGDTQYF. In nucleotides, the CDR3 is TGTGCCAGCAGCCCAACAGGGGGAGATACGCAGTATTTT.

This clonotype was recorded a few times. The V gene is TRBV6-5, the J gene TRBJ2-7; maybe TRBD2 (6 bases). The CDR3 contains 14 residues. Trimming removed 1 base at V and 2 bases at J, with 9 bases between. CDR1 is MNHEY, CDR2 SVGAGI, per germline. This CDR3 reads CASSYWDSTYEQYF. CDR3 coding DNA: TGTGCCAGCAGTTACTGGGACTCCACCTACGAGCAGTACTTC.

V and J are TRBV5-1 and TRBJ1-1; the D gene is possibly TRBD1 (5 bases). Germline CDR1 reads SGHRS; CDR2 reads YFSETQ. V was shortened by 0 bases and J by 8 bases, with 11 bases between the two germline ends. The CDR3 consists of 13 residues. The CDR3 sequence: CASSLDPWTEAFF. DNA for the CDR3: TGCGCCAGCAGCTTGGATCCCTGGACAGAAGCTTTCTTT.

This clonotype was seen a few times. This chain uses TRBV7-2 with TRBJ2-7; possible D gene TRBD2, 6 bases. The CDR3 totals 13 residues. Trimming shortened V by 3 bases and J by 7 bases, and 13 bases separated the two germline ends. Germline lookup yields CDR1 SGHTA and CDR2 FQGNSA. CDR3 nucleotides: TGTGCCAGCAGCTTTAGGACCGCGGGGGAGCAGTACTTC. Translation gives CASSFRTAGEQYF.

A single count supports this clonotype. The chain is built from TRBV7-2 and TRBJ2-3; 9 bases agree with TRBD2. Germline V CDR1 and CDR2: SGHTA, FQGNSA. The CDR3 consists of 15 residues. V shed 1 base and J 9 bases; nucleotides not matched to a gene: 8. The CDR3 is CASSLEIAGAGTQYF. DNA of the CDR3: TGTGCCAGCAGCTTAGAAATAGCGGGAGCTGGAACGCAGTATTTT.

The chain carries TRBV28 and TRBJ2-7, with D possibly called TRBD1 or TRBD2 (5 bases each). Germline V gives CDR1 MDHEN, CDR2 SYDVKM. This CDR3 has 14 amino acids. V shed 7 bases and J shed 2 bases, with 15 bases lying between them. The chain's CDR3 is CASIPGSSTYEQYF. The CDR3 DNA reads as TGTGCCAGCATCCCAGGGAGTTCCACCTACGAGCAGTACTTC.

The chain recombines TRBV5-1 with TRBJ2-7; possibly TRBD2 for D (5 bases). Germline V gene data show CDR1 as SGHRS and CDR2 as YFSETQ. Trimming shortened V by 0 bases and J by 4 bases, and 11 bases separated the two germline ends. The CDR3 spans 14 residues. The CDR3 loop reads CASSLAGKLYEQYF. CDR3 nucleotide sequence: TGCGCCAGCAGCTTGGCCGGGAAGCTGTACGAGCAGTACTTC. The whole variable domain, remainder taken from reference TRBV5-1 and TRBJ2-7, is KAGVTQTPRYLIKTRGQQVTLSCSPISGHRSVSWYQQTPGQGLQFLFEYFSETQRNKGNFPGRFSGRQFSNSRSEMNVSTLELGDSALYLCASSLAGKLYEQYFGPGTRLTVT.

The chain carries TRBV19 and TRBJ1-6; D possibly corresponds to TRBD1 (6 bases). Germline CDR1 reads LNHDA; CDR2 reads SQIVND (reference sequence). V was clipped by 5 bases and J by 0 bases, with 14 bases between them. This CDR3 has 17 residues. The CDR3: CASSPSQGSSYNSPLHF. The CDR3 DNA is TGTGCCAGTAGTCCGTCACAGGGAAGCTCCTATAATTCACCCCTCCACTTT. Based on the CDR3 plus reference TRBV19 and TRBJ1-6, the full variable domain is DGGITQSPKYLFRKEGQNVTLSCEQNLNHDAMYWYRQDPGQGLRLIYYSQIVNDFQKGDIAEGYSVSREKKESFPLTVTSAQKNPTAFYLCASSPSQGSSYNSPLHFGNGTRLTVT.

The chain combines TRBV7-2 with TRBJ2-3; possibly TRBD1 for D (6 bases). In germline, CDR1 is SGHTA, CDR2 FQGNSA. The CDR3 sequence is 15 residues long. Trimming shortened V by 0 bases and J by 2 bases, and 9 bases separated the two germline ends. In DNA form, the CDR3 reads TGTGCCAGCAGCTTAGCGCGACAGGACACAGATACGCAGTATTTT. Its protein product is CASSLARQDTDTQYF.

The CDR3 nucleotides are TGTGCCAGCAGCAAACCCGGGTGGCCGGCTACCTACGAGCAGTACTTC. It specifies CASSKPGWPATYEQYF. The chain has TRBV5-6 and TRBJ2-7, with D unclear. V shed 4 bases and J shed 2 bases, with 19 bases lying between them. The CDR3 runs 16 residues. Germline CDR1 SGHDT, CDR2 YYEEEE.

This clonotype was seen a handful of times. At one end, the junction sequence differs from germline, possibly due to a read error. The gene calls are TRBV20-1 and TRBJ2-7; D is perhaps TRBD1 or TRBD2 (5 bases each). CDR1 and CDR2 (germline): DFQATT, SNEGSKA (reference sequence). The CDR3 is made up of 14 amino acids. CDR3 coding DNA: TGCAATGCTAGAGATAAGGGGAGCTCCTACGAGCAGTACTTC. Protein product: CNARDKGSSYEQYF.

This clonotype has a handful of counts. This rearrangement joins TRBV5-1 to TRBJ2-7; D might be TRBD2 (7 bases). Trimming took 4 bases from V and 2 from J, leaving 16 bases between them. The CDR3 totals 15 residues. Germline V CDR1 and CDR2: SGHRS, YFSETQ. The CDR3: CASSRGGAATYEQYF. CDR3 bases: TGCGCCAGCAGCAGGGGGGGGGCTGCGACCTACGAGCAGTACTTC.

This chain links TRBV6-6 with TRBJ2-5; TRBD1 aligns across 11 bases. V shed 8 bases, J shed 4 bases, and the junction held 9 bases outside the gene matches. The CDR3 is made up of 15 amino acids. CDR1 is MNHNY, CDR2 SVGAGI, per germline (reference sequence). The CDR3 reads CASVRLGTGGETQYF. The CDR3 DNA is TGTGCCAGCGTCAGGCTGGGGACAGGGGGAGAGACCCAGTACTTC.

The rearrangement uses TRBV12-3 or TRBV12-4 and TRBJ1-5, with a weak D call TRBD1 (6 bases). The germline V and J ends were trimmed by 3 bases and 1 base, with 10 bases remaining between them. The CDR3 consists of 15 residues. The CDR3 sequence: CASSFLGQSNQPQHF. CDR3 DNA sequence: TGTGCCAGCAGTTTTTTGGGACAAAGCAATCAGCCCCAGCATTTT.

The chain couples TRBV5-1 to TRBJ2-3, with TRBD1 matching over 7 bases. The V gene end was trimmed by 1 base and the J gene end by 6 bases; junction bases not matched to a gene: 11. CDR1 SGHRS and CDR2 YFSETQ come from the germline V gene. The length of the CDR3 is 16 residues. The CDR3 DNA is TGCGCCAGCAGCTTGCGTCCCGCACAGGGGATGGATACGCAGTATTTT. Translation gives CASSLRPAQGMDTQYF.

The chain combines TRBV10-3 with TRBJ1-1; D gene ambiguous. Trimming stripped 0 bases from V and 3 bases from J, with 11 bases between. Germline CDR1 reads ENHRY; CDR2 reads SYGVKD. The CDR3 length is 15 residues. CDR3 region: CAISESGIGDTEAFF. Here the CDR3 DNA reads TGTGCCATCAGTGAGTCGGGGATTGGGGACACTGAAGCTTTCTTT.

Turning to this clonotype: This CDR3 fails to terminate in the conserved phenylalanine or tryptophan, so it likely reflects a read error. This chain links TRBV4-1 with TRBJ2-5, with a weak D call TRBD1 (5 bases). The better agreement between TRBJ2-7 and the DNA end casts doubt on the J call. The germline gives CDR1 MGHRA, CDR2 YSYEKL. The CDR3 covers 17 residues. CDR3 nucleotides: TGCGCCAGCAGCCTATCTAATAACGGGCAGGGATCCTACGAGCAGTACTAC. Its translation: CASSLSNNGQGSYEQYY.

Here the CDR3 DNA reads TGCGCCAGCAGCCAAGAAAGCGGGAGGGCGACCGGGGAGCTGTTTTTT. It encodes CASSQESGRATGELFF. This sequence joins TRBV4-1 and TRBJ2-2; 10 bases match TRBD2. The CDR3 is 16 residues long. J lost 5 bases, V lost 0 bases, and 3 bases had no gene match. The germline V gene has CDR1 MGHRA and CDR2 YSYEKL.

Remarks on this clonotype: Compared with germline, one end of the junction differs, possibly owing to a read error. V usage is TRBV18 and J usage is TRBJ1-1; 9 nucleotides agree with TRBD1. The CDR3 runs 16 residues. Looked up from germline, CDR1 is KGHSH and CDR2 is LQKENI. CDR3: CVSSDGTGRWNTEAFF. The CDR3 region has the DNA TGTGTCAGCTCAGACGGGACAGGGAGATGGAACACTGAAGCTTTCTTT.

In this sample, this clonotype turned up a few times. The rearrangement joins TRBV5-1 to TRBJ2-1, with D uncertain. Per the germline V gene, CDR1 is SGHRS and CDR2 is YFSETQ. The CDR3 sequence is 15 residues long. Trimming removed 0 bases from V and 2 bases from J, with 9 bases in between. In nucleotides, the CDR3 is TGCGCCAGCAGCTTGGTGCGGCGGCCCTACAATGAGCAGTTCTTC. Its protein product is CASSLVRRPYNEQFF.